The 30 T cell receptor beta chains reported below all come from one sample, sequenced in a study of blood T cell repertoires in COVID-19. The protocol was immunoSEQ multiplex PCR, while the TCRdb copy is restricted to in-frame clones and leaves out a portion. The table has some 86,000 clones, 85% to 90% seen once; the top ten hold around 15%. The sample consisted of peripheral blood. These receptors were taken from a woman between 65 and 79 years old with acute or convalescent COVID-19.

The V gene is TRBV7-9, the J gene TRBJ2-2; D is ambiguous. Germline CDR1 is SEHNR and CDR2 is FQNEAQ (reference sequence). V was pared by 1 base and J by 2 bases, with 8 bases between. This CDR3 is 15 amino acids long. As DNA, the CDR3 is TGTGCCAGCAGCTTAGTCAGAGGCAACACCGGGGAGCTGTTTTTT. Translated: CASSLVRGNTGELFF.

The count of this clone is one. The CDR3 here is CASSWGDFQETQYF. In nucleotides, the CDR3 is TGTGCCAGCAGCTGGGGGGACTTCCAAGAGACCCAGTACTTC. The chain combines TRBV7-9 with TRBJ2-5; possible D gene TRBD2, 6 bases. With 4 bases removed from V and 1 base from J, the gap between germline ends came to 10 bases. CDR1 is SEHNR, CDR2 FQNEAQ, per germline (reference sequence). The length of the CDR3 is 14 residues.

The chain has TRBV29-1 and TRBJ2-3, with D perhaps matching TRBD2 (5 bases). This CDR3 has 11 residues. The V end was cut by 5 bases, the J end by 6 bases, with 9 bases between. Germline V lookup: CDR1 SQVTM, CDR2 ANQGSEA. CDR3 amino acids: CSVIRRDTQYF. In DNA, the CDR3 is TGCAGCGTTATCCGGAGGGATACGCAGTATTTT.

The chain links TRBV3-1 (or the pseudogene TRBV3-2) to TRBJ2-4; possibly TRBD1 for D (5 bases). V gave up 4 bases and J gave up 2 bases, with 12 bases separating them. Germline CDR1 LGHDT, CDR2 YNNKEL (reference sequence). This CDR3 has 15 residues. The CDR3 DNA reads as TGTGCCAGCAGCCCAGGGTTTTGGACCAAAAACATTCAGTACTTC. Translation gives CASSPGFWTKNIQYF.

The chain employs TRBV6-2 or TRBV6-3 and TRBJ1-5; 9 nucleotides agree with TRBD1. The V gene end was trimmed by 0 bases and the J gene end by 7 bases; junction bases not matched to a gene: 7. The CDR3 loop spans 16 amino acids. The germline V gene encodes CDR1 MNHEY and CDR2 SVGEGT. CDR3 amino acids: CASSYSGQGRYQPQHF. The CDR3 DNA follows: TGTGCCAGCAGTTACTCGGGACAGGGAAGGTACCAGCCCCAGCATTTT.

The count of this clone is one. The rearrangement uses TRBV28 and TRBJ1-1; TRBD1 matches 8 bases. This CDR3 is built from 17 residues. Germline trimming cut 3 bases from V and 1 base from J; bases unmatched to any gene: 10. The germline gives CDR1 MDHEN, CDR2 SYDVKM. CDR3 DNA sequence: TGTGCCAGCAGTTTGCCGGGACAGGTTGGCCCGAACACTGAAGCTTTCTTT. It translates to CASSLPGQVGPNTEAFF.

The chain recombines TRBV28 with TRBJ1-1; D is undetermined. CDR3 length: 12 amino acids. Germline loops: CDR1 MDHEN, CDR2 SYDVKM. Trimming took 6 bases from V and 11 from J, leaving 16 bases between them. The CDR3 DNA reads as TGTGCCAGCAGCTCTCCAACGGAGGGCGCTTTCTTT. This encodes CASSSPTEGAFF.

This clone was picked up one time. The chain couples TRBV19 to TRBJ1-5; TRBD1 aligns across 9 bases. Germline V gene sequence: CDR1 LNHDA, CDR2 SQIVND (reference sequence). The V gene end was trimmed by 6 bases and the J gene end by 1 base; junction bases not matched to a gene: 16. CDR3 length: 19 amino acids. This CDR3 is CASRRTPGQGGVSNQPQHF. In nucleotides, the CDR3 is TGTGCCAGTAGGAGGACCCCGGGACAGGGAGGGGTGAGCAATCAGCCCCAGCATTTT.

This clone was detected only once. The chain recombines TRBV10-1 with TRBJ2-1; weak D call: TRBD2 (7 bases). The V and J ends lost 4 bases and 4 bases respectively, with 14 bases between them. Per the germline V gene, CDR1 is WNHNN and CDR2 is SYGVQD (reference sequence). The CDR3 runs 15 residues. CDR3 in DNA: TGCGCCAGCAGTGGGGAGGGGGGAGATTACAATGAGCAGTTCTTC. This encodes CASSGEGGDYNEQFF.

The chain is built from TRBV15 and TRBJ1-4, with TRBD1 as a possible D gene (6 bases). Germline loops: CDR1 LNHNV, CDR2 YYDKDF (reference sequence). Deletions cut 1 base from V and 8 bases from J, with 14 bases between. This CDR3 region has 15 residues. This CDR3 is CATSRARDIAEKLFF. The CDR3 region has the DNA TGTGCCACCAGCAGAGCCCGGGACATAGCCGAAAAACTGTTTTTT.

The chain employs TRBV11-2 and TRBJ1-5; maybe TRBD1 (5 bases). The germline gives CDR1 SGHAT, CDR2 FQNNGV. The germline V and J ends were trimmed by 2 bases and 1 base, with 12 bases remaining between them. The CDR3 loop spans 16 amino acids. The CDR3 DNA is TGTGCCAGCAGCTTAAGTCTAGGGGAAAGCAATCAGCCCCAGCATTTT. Its protein product is CASSLSLGESNQPQHF.

The V call is TRBV27, the J call TRBJ1-5, with 9 bases identical to TRBD1. V was pared by 6 bases and J by 4 bases, with 16 bases of the junction left unmatched. The germline CDR1 and CDR2 sequences are MNHEY and SMNVEV (reference sequence). The CDR3 sequence is 18 residues long. CDR3 region: CASSQLREGTGLNQPQHF. For the CDR3, the DNA is TGTGCCAGCAGCCAGCTTCGGGAGGGGACAGGGTTAAATCAGCCCCAGCATTTT.

The sample holds many counts of this clone. The chain joins TRBV6-6 to TRBJ2-5; TRBD1 agrees at 9 bases. Germline V gene data show CDR1 as MNHNY and CDR2 as SVGAGI (reference sequence). This CDR3 has 16 residues. After removal of 2 bases from V and 5 bases from J, the junction contained 9 bases not matched to a gene. CDR3 in DNA: TGTGCCAGCAGTTACGGTAACAGGGGGACAGGGGAGACCCAGTACTTC. Translation: CASSYGNRGTGETQYF.

This chain joins TRBV28 and TRBJ2-3, with TRBD1 as a possible D gene (6 bases). CDR3 size: 15 residues. CDR1 and CDR2 (germline): MDHEN, SYDVKM. V was trimmed by 5 bases and J by 3 bases, leaving 15 bases between them. This CDR3 reads CASSVSGTLTDTQYF. CDR3 DNA: TGTGCCAGCAGTGTATCCGGGACACTTACAGATACGCAGTATTTT.

The chain links TRBV2 to TRBJ2-1; 7 bases agree with TRBD2. Germline V gene lookup returns CDR1 SNHLY and CDR2 FYNNEI. V lost 7 bases to trimming and J lost 3 bases; unmatched junction nucleotides: 9. This CDR3 has 15 residues. CDR3 sequence reads: CASIKRTRSYNEQFF. CDR3 DNA sequence: TGTGCCAGCATCAAGAGGACTAGGAGCTACAATGAGCAGTTCTTC.

This chain links TRBV27 with TRBJ2-2; 7 bases match TRBD1. The CDR3 sequence is 15 residues long. Germline V gives CDR1 MNHEY, CDR2 SMNVEV (reference sequence). Trimming cost V 0 bases and J 4 bases; bases outside gene matches: 2. The CDR3 loop is CASSLSTGFTGELFF. DNA of the CDR3: TGTGCCAGCAGTTTATCGACAGGGTTCACCGGGGAGCTGTTTTTT.

The chain joins TRBV7-9 to TRBJ1-3, with D unresolved. Germline loops: CDR1 SEHNR, CDR2 FQNEAQ (reference sequence). Trimming stripped 0 bases from V and 1 base from J, with 7 bases between. This CDR3 contains 15 residues. As DNA, the CDR3 is TGTGCCAGCAGCTTAGCCCTCTTATCTGGAAACACCATATATTTT. Its translation is CASSLALLSGNTIYF. Combining the CDR3 with reference TRBV7-9 and TRBJ1-3 gives the whole variable domain DTGVSQNPRHKITKRGQNVTFRCDPISEHNRLYWYRQTLGQGPEFLTYFQNEAQLEKSRLLSDRFSAERPKGSFSTLEIQRTEQGDSAMYLCASSLALLSGNTIYFGEGSWLTVV.

In this sample, this clone turned up a few times. The chain carries TRBV5-1 and TRBJ2-5; no definite D call. Trimming cost V 1 base and J 4 bases, with 11 bases left between them. Germline assignment: CDR1 SGHRS and CDR2 YFSETQ. This CDR3 region has 14 residues. DNA for the CDR3: TGCGCCAGCAGCTTGTTTGAGGAAGTAGAGACCCAGTACTTC. This translates into CASSLFEEVETQYF.

This clone came up once. This chain connects TRBV11-3 to TRBJ2-2; tentative D call: TRBD2 (5 bases). CDR1 is SGHNT, CDR2 YENEEA, per germline. This CDR3 has 13 residues. The V gene lost 2 bases and the J gene lost 4 bases, with 5 bases spanning the gap. Here the CDR3 DNA reads TGTGCCAGCAGCTTACGGGGCACCGGGGAGCTGTTTTTT. Its translation is CASSLRGTGELFF.

The chain is built from TRBV6-6 and TRBJ2-1, with TRBD2 identical over 7 bases. J gave up 6 bases and V 6 bases, and 8 bases lay outside the gene matches. The germline CDR1 and CDR2 sequences are MNHNY and SVGAGI (reference sequence). The CDR3 contains 14 residues. CDR3 protein: CASSLSGIGNEQFF. The CDR3, as DNA: TGTGCCAGCAGCCTGAGCGGGATTGGCAATGAGCAGTTCTTC.

V gene TRBV11-2 combines with J gene TRBJ2-1; 11 bases line up with TRBD2. The V gene end was trimmed by 3 bases and the J gene end by 5 bases; junction bases not matched to a gene: 3. This CDR3 is 15 amino acids long. Germline V gives CDR1 SGHAT, CDR2 FQNNGV. Here the CDR3 reads CASSFSGRADNEQFF. Here the CDR3 DNA reads TGTGCCAGCAGCTTTAGCGGGAGGGCCGACAATGAGCAGTTCTTC.

V usage is TRBV10-3 and J usage is TRBJ2-3; a possible D gene is TRBD2 (6 bases). Germline lookup yields CDR1 ENHRY and CDR2 SYGVKD. The CDR3 is made up of 13 amino acids. Between the trimmed V and J ends, which lost 9 bases and 0 bases, there was a span of 10 bases. CDR3 nucleotides: TGTGCCATGGATAGCGGAAGCACAGATACGCAGTATTTT. It encodes CAMDSGSTDTQYF.

This clone came up once. The chain recombines TRBV29-1 with TRBJ2-1; tentative D call: TRBD1 (5 bases). The germline V gene encodes CDR1 SQVTM and CDR2 ANQGSEA. Trimming left V 4 bases short and J 1 base short, with 8 bases between. The CDR3 loop spans 13 amino acids. CDR3 region: CSVVGVSYNEQFF. The CDR3 coding sequence is TGCAGCGTTGTAGGGGTTTCCTACAATGAGCAGTTCTTC.

V usage is TRBV27 and J usage is TRBJ2-2; possibly TRBD2 for D (7 bases). V was clipped by 9 bases and J by 8 bases, with 25 bases between them. Germline CDR1 is MNHEY and CDR2 is SMNVEV (reference sequence). This CDR3 comprises 16 residues. This CDR3 reads CASSVRGAVPRGELFF. Here the CDR3 DNA reads TGTGCCAGTTCGGTCCGGGGGGCAGTCCCTAGGGGGGAGCTGTTTTTT.

This chain connects TRBV3-1 (or the pseudogene TRBV3-2) to TRBJ2-3, with unresolved D. V dropped 3 bases and J dropped 5 bases, with 15 bases sitting between them. Germline lookup yields CDR1 LGHDT and CDR2 YNNKEL (reference sequence). The CDR3 is 15 amino acids. The CDR3 is CASSHNPLPGDTQYF. The CDR3 nucleotides read TGTGCCAGCAGCCACAACCCCTTACCAGGAGATACGCAGTATTTT.

The rearrangement links TRBV5-4 to TRBJ1-1; TRBD1 might be the D (6 bases). Germline V CDR1 and CDR2: SGHNT, YYREEE (reference sequence). V gave up 4 bases and J gave up 6 bases, with 19 bases separating them. CDR3 length: 15 residues. The CDR3 DNA follows: TGTGCCAGCAGCAACGGGGGGGCAGCCAAGGCTGAAGCTTTCTTT. Translating gives CASSNGGAAKAEAFF.

The genes are TRBV19 and TRBJ2-1; TRBD1 might be the D (6 bases). CDR3 size: 15 residues. V was clipped by 3 bases and J by 4 bases, with 13 bases between them. Germline V gene sequence: CDR1 LNHDA, CDR2 SQIVND (reference sequence). The CDR3 DNA follows: TGTGCCAGTAGTATGGGGACACTCCCTTACAATGAGCAGTTCTTC. Its protein product is CASSMGTLPYNEQFF.

This chain uses TRBV6-5 with TRBJ2-3; a possible D gene is TRBD2 (6 bases). From germline, CDR1 is MNHEY and CDR2 SVGAGI. The CDR3 totals 13 residues. Trimming shortened V by 6 bases and J by 3 bases, and 10 bases separated the two germline ends. For the CDR3, the DNA is TGTGCCAGCAGATGGAGCGGGACAGATACGCAGTATTTT. Translating gives CASRWSGTDTQYF.

This chain connects TRBV5-1 to TRBJ2-2; D is possibly TRBD1 (5 bases). The germline V gene has CDR1 SGHRS and CDR2 YFSETQ. V was cut by 0 bases and J by 3 bases, with 12 bases left in between. CDR3 length: 16 amino acids. The CDR3 here is CASSLGPTAYTGELFF. The DNA of the CDR3 is TGCGCCAGCAGCTTGGGACCGACAGCTTACACCGGGGAGCTGTTTTTT.

The chain joins TRBV9 to TRBJ2-3; D not certain. Germline V gene lookup returns CDR1 SGDLS and CDR2 YYNGEE. CDR3 length: 15 residues. Between the trimmed V and J ends, which lost 0 bases and 2 bases, there was a span of 10 bases. The CDR3 DNA is TGTGCCAGCAGCGTAGAGGCGGCCTACACAGATACGCAGTATTTT. Translating gives CASSVEAAYTDTQYF. Full variable domain (outside the CDR3, taken from reference TRBV9 and TRBJ2-3): DSGVTQTPKHLITATGQRVTLRCSPRSGDLSVYWYQQSLDQGLQFLIQYYNGEERAKGNILERFSAQQFPDLHSELNLSSLELGDSALYFCASSVEAAYTDTQYFGPGTRLTVL.